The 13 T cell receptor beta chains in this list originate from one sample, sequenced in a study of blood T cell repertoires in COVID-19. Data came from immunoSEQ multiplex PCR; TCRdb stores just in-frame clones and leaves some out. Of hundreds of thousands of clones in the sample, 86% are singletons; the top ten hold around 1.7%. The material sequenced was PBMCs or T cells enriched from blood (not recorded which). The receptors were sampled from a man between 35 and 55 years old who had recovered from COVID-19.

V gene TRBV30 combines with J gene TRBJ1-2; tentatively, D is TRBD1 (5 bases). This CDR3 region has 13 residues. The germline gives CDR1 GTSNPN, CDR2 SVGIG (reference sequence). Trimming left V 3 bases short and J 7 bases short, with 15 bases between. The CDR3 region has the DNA TGTGCCTGGAGGAAGGCCCCGGGGGTTGGCTACACCTTC. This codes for CAWRKAPGVGYTF.

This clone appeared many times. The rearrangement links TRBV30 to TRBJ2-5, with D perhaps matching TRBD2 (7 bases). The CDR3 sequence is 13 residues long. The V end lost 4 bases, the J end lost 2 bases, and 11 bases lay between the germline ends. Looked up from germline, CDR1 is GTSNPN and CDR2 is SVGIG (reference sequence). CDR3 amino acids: CAWKGGGQETQYF. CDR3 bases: TGTGCCTGGAAGGGGGGGGGACAAGAGACCCAGTACTTC. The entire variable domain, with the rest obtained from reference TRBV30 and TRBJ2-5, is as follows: SQTIHQWPATLVQPVGSPLSLECTVEGTSNPNLYWYRQAAGRGLQLLFYSVGIGQISSEVPQNLSASRPQDRQFILSSKKLLLSDSGFYLCAWKGGGQETQYFGPGTRLLVL.

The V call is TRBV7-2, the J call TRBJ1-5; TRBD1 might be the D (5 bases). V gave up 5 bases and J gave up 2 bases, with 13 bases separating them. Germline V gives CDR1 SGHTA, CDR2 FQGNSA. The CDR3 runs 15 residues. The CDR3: CASSPRVGGNQPQHF. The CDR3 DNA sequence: TGTGCCAGCAGCCCCAGGGTAGGGGGCAATCAGCCCCAGCATTTT.

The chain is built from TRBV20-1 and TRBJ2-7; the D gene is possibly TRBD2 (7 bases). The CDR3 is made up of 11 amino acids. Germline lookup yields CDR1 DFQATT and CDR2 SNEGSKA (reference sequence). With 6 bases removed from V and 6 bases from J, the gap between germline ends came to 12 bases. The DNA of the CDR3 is TGCAGTGCCTTGGGGGGGCGCGAGCAGTACTTC. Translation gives CSALGGREQYF.

The CDR3 here is CASRQIQGALGYGYTF. The CDR3 DNA is TGTGCCAGCAGGCAGATACAGGGGGCCCTAGGCTATGGCTACACCTTC. The genes are TRBV12-1 and TRBJ1-2; TRBD1 is the table's D call and was not checked against the DNA. TRBV12-1 is tagged as a pseudogene. The CDR3 loop spans 16 amino acids.

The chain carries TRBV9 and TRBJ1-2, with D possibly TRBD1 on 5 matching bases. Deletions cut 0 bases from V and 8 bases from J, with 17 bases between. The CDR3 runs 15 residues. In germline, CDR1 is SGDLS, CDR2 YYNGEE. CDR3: CASSVDPGGDFGYTF. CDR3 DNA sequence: TGTGCCAGCAGCGTAGACCCCGGGGGGGATTTCGGCTACACCTTC.

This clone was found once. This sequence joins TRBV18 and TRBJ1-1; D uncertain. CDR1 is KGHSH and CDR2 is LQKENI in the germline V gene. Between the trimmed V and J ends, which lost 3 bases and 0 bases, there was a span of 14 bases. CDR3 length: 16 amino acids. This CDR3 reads CASSPVTGALNTEAFF. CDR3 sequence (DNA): TGTGCCAGCTCACCCGTGACGGGAGCCCTGAACACTGAAGCTTTCTTT.

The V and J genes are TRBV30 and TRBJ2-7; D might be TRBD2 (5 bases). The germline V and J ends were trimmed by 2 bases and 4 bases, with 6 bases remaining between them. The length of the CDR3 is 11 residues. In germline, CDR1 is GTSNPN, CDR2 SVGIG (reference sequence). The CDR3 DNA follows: TGTGCCTGGAGTCGGGGTTACGAGCAGTACTTC. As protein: CAWSRGYEQYF.

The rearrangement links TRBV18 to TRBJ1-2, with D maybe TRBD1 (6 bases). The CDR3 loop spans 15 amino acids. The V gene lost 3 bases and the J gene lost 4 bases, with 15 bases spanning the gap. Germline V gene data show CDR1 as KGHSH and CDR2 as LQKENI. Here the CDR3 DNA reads TGTGCCAGCTCACCCGCTACAGGGTTGAGCTATGGCTACACCTTC. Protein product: CASSPATGLSYGYTF.

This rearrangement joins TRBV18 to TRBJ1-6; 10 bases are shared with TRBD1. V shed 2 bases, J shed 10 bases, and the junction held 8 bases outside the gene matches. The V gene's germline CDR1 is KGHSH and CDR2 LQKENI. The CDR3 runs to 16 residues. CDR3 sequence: CASSPRPGTGESPLHF. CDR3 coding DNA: TGTGCCAGCTCACCAAGACCCGGGACAGGGGAATCACCCCTCCACTTT.

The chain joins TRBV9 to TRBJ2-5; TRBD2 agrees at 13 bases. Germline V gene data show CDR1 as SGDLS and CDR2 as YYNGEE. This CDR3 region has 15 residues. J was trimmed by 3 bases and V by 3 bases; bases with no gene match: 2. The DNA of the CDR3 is TGTGCCAGCAGCGCCGGGACTAGCGGGGAAGAGACCCAGTACTTC. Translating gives CASSAGTSGEETQYF.

The CDR3 DNA follows: TGTGCCAGCAGCCAAGCTCGACAGGGGGGCTTTAATGAAAAACTGTTTTTT. This encodes CASSQARQGGFNEKLFF. The chain links TRBV3-1 (or the pseudogene TRBV3-2) to TRBJ1-4; TRBD1 agrees at 9 bases. CDR3 length: 17 amino acids. V was pared by 1 base and J by 4 bases, with 7 bases of the junction left unmatched. Per germline, CDR1 LGHDT and CDR2 YNNKEL (reference sequence).

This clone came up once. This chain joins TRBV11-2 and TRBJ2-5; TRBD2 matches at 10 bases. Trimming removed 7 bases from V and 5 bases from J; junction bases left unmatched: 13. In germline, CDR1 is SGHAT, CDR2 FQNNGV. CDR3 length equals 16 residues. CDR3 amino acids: CASTVPSGGAWETQYF. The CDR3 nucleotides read TGTGCCAGCACCGTACCGAGCGGGGGGGCTTGGGAGACCCAGTACTTC.